A selection of T cell receptor beta chains follows, all from one sample in a study of cytomegalovirus exposure and HLA in healthy donors. Clones were read by immunoSEQ multiplex PCR, and TCRdb kept only the in-frame ones, dropping some. In the table there are more than 150,000 clones, over 75% of which are singletons. What was sequenced was PBMCs. The source of these receptors is a man in his fifties in good health and CMV-seropositive. The CDR3 runs from the conserved cysteine through the conserved F or W. A D gene is named only where the DNA matches it firmly. Only some rows state a clone size, as once, few, many or a class for expanded clones.

j_call	clone_size	v_call	d_call	cdr3_nt	cdr3_aa
TRBJ1-1	-	TRBV27	-	TGTGCCAGCAGTCCCCAGTCCCGGGTGGGCACTGAAGCTTTCTTT	CASSPQSRVGTEAFF
TRBJ2-1	-	TRBV9	-	TGTGCCAGCAGCGCAGCGACGGGGGTTGAGCAGTTCTTC	CASSAATGVEQFF
TRBJ1-3	-	TRBV7-9	-	TGTGCCAGCAGCTCACCCGGGACAATCTCTGGAAACACCATATATTTT	CASSSPGTISGNTIYF
TRBJ2-3	-	TRBV11-2	TRBD2	TGTGCCAGCGGCCACAAACAGCTAGCGGGGGCCGGAGGCACAGATACGCAGTATTTT	CASGHKQLAGAGGTDTQYF
TRBJ2-7	-	TRBV7-2	-	TGTGCCAGCAGCACCGGGGGAAGCGCGTACGAGCAGTACTTC	CASSTGGSAYEQYF
TRBJ1-1	-	TRBV7-2	TRBD1	TGTGCCAGCAGCTTAAGGACCGGGACAGGAAACACTGAAGCTTTCTTT	CASSLRTGTGNTEAFF
TRBJ2-2	-	TRBV2	TRBD1	TGTGCCAGCAGCCCGACAGGGGGTAGCACCGGGGAGCTGTTTTTT	CASSPTGGSTGELFF
TRBJ2-7	medium-sized	TRBV25-1	-	TGTGCCAGCAGTGAATCCCAGGCGTTAAACTCCTACGAGCAGTACTTC	CASSESQALNSYEQYF
TRBJ2-2	-	TRBV5-6	TRBD2	TGTGCCAGCAGCCTTGGACTAGCGGGTTCGAGGGGGGAGCTGTTTTTT	CASSLGLAGSRGELFF
TRBJ1-2	-	TRBV6-5	TRBD1	TGTGCCAGCAGTTACAGGGGGCACGACTATGGCTACACCTTC	CASSYRGHDYGYTF
TRBJ2-3	-	TRBV5-1	TRBD2	TGCGCCAGCAGCTTGGATGTAGGGACTAGCGGGAGCACAGATACGCAGTATTTT	CASSLDVGTSGSTDTQYF
TRBJ2-1	-	TRBV21-1	-	TGTGCCAGCAGCAAATACCCTGGGACAGGGGGGGATAATGAGCAGTTCTTC	CASSKYPGTGGDNEQFF
TRBJ2-3	-	TRBV7-3	TRBD1	TGTGCCAGCAGACCGACAGGGGAGACAGATACGCAGTATTTT	CASRPTGETDTQYF
TRBJ2-3	-	TRBV5-4	-	TGTGCCAGCAGCCTGAAGCAGGGTCTAAGCACAGATACGCAGTATTTT	CASSLKQGLSTDTQYF